This TCR beta chain stems from a study of vaccination effects on CD4 cells after COVID-19. Study conclusions and caveats: The study found marked clonal contraction of infection- and vaccine-induced clones late after vaccination.

Cells that had been cultured for roughly eleven days were the source of isolated CD4+ T cells. It was two doses of either the BNT162b2 or mRNA-1273 vaccine that participants received. The ends were cut back, 0 bases at V and 8 bases at J, with 5 bases in the middle. CDR1 and CDR2 from the germline V gene are WSHSY and SAAADI. The CDR3 loop spans 12 amino acids. A remark on this clone: Its target is not known.

Sequencing was performed with immunoSEQ multiplex PCR; in TCRdb, only in-frame clones are kept and a portion is missing. The repertoire holds fewer than 55,000 clones, with roughly 72% as singletons. This chain uses TRBV10-2 with TRBJ1-3; D remains ambiguous. The source of this sequence is a human donor who received a COVID-19 vaccine. Sequencing used CD4+ T cells from PBMCs cultured without peptide, obtained after COVID-19 vaccination. In DNA, the CDR3 is TGCGCCAGCAGTGAGTCTGGGGACACCATATATTTT. Protein product: CASSESGDTIYF.